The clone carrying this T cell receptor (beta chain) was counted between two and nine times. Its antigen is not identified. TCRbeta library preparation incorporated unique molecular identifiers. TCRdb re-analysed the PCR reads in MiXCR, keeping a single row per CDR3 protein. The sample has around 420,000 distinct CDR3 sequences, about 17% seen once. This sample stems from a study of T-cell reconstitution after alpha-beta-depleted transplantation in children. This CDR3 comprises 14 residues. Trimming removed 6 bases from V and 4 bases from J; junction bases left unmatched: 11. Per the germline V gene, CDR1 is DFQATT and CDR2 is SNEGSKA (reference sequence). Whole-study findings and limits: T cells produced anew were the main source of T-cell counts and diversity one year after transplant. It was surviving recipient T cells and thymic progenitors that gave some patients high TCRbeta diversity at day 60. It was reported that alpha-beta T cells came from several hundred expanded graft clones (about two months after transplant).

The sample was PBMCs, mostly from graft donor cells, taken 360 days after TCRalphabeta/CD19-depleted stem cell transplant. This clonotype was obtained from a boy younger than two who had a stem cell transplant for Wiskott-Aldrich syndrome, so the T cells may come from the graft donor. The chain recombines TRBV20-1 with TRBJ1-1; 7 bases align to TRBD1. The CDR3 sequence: CSATGGQSFTEAFF. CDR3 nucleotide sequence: TGCAGTGCGACCGGGGGACAGTCGTTCACTGAAGCTTTCTTT.